This T cell receptor (beta chain) derives from a study of Ad26.COV2.S vaccination and SARS-CoV-2 variants (dated by TCRdb to the early 2020s). For the wider study: Donors in the vaccine arm were drawn from COV1001, a multicentre, randomized, double-blind, placebo-controlled phase I-IIa trial testing Ad26.COV2.S in healthy adults. Ad26.COV2.S was administered intramuscularly at a dose of 5x10^10 or 1x10^11 viral particles, either as one shot or as two shots given 56 days apart. Trial participants were randomized into five groups of five, in which low-dose or high-dose Ad26.COV2.S was given once or twice, or placebo was given on both occasions. A total of around 32 samples were included in the TCR-sequenced set, comprising roughly 19 Ad26.COV2.S vaccine recipients, 5 placebo recipients and 8 SARS-CoV-2 convalescent individuals. TCRbeta repertoire sequencing served as the tool for gauging how specific and how broad the SARS-CoV-2-reactive T cell receptors were following Ad26.COV2.S vaccination. Blinding of investigators to trial group allocation was maintained during experiments and outcome assessment.

The count of this clone is one. This clone's antigen is unknown. It has no much larger one-base neighbor in the sample; base qualities were not kept. What the authors observed across the whole study: The study lacked the statistical power to compare responses across vaccine doses or regimens. Compared with placebo recipients, Ad26.COV2.S recipients showed higher spike-specific TCR breadth (P = 0.0014). The authors noted that total T cell responses may have been underestimated by the TCR breadth and depth analyses. Vaccine and placebo recipients had similar non-spike TCR breadth, a finding consistent with the vaccine containing only spike. Substantial breadth of spike-specific CD8+ and CD4+ T cell responses was reported after vaccination.

The sample's treatment or condition label is to be understood as: around 19 received Ad26.COV2.S at low or high dose, single or two shots; about 5 received placebo; per-sample allocation not given. For vaccine and placebo recipients, repertoires were sequenced using samples collected on day 63 after the first injection. Between 29 July and 7 August 2020, Cohort 1b enrolled around 25 adults aged 18-55 years at one site in Boston, USA. As a vaccine, Ad26.COV2.S was a replication-incompetent adenovirus type 26 vector that expressed a prefusion-stabilized SARS-CoV-2 spike protein derived from the original Wuhan strain. A distance of 17 bases separates the germline ends of V and J, which lose 6 bases and 5 bases respectively. There are 15 amino acids in the CDR3, from cysteine to phenylalanine inclusive. Kept here is only the CDR3 DNA, which spans 45 bases and is read in frame from base 1. The germline V gene yields SNHLY for CDR1 and FYNNEI for CDR2.

The immunoSEQ Assay was used to sequence TCRbeta CDR3 regions. After extraction, genomic DNA underwent amplification by bias-controlled multiplex PCR, followed by high-throughput sequencing. The study's own analysis went as follows. To quantify the absolute abundance of every unique TCRbeta CDR3 region, sequences were collapsed and filtered. T cell fraction was estimated by normalizing TCRbeta template counts to usable DNA, with usable DNA measured through amplification of reference genes found in all nucleated cells. Repertoire TCRs were annotated as SARS-CoV-2-specific by exact matching of V gene, CDR3 amino acid sequence and J gene to a known reactive TCR set. The reference SARS-CoV-2 TCR set was obtained from MIRA and was filtered for enrichment in COVID-19-positive ImmuneCODE repertoires, whereby public or cross-reactive TCRs were removed. Using the MIRA antigens, annotated TCRs were further analysed by specific ORF or by position within an ORF. Depth was the summed frequency of annotated unique rearrangements, while breadth was defined as annotated unique rearrangements over total unique productive rearrangements. Two-sided Wilcoxon rank-sum tests were applied when comparing TCR breadth between groups. Sourced from immuneACCESS, this table was stored by TCRdb with only in-frame sequences that have V and J called. A share of the clones is absent; for the studies checked, an unresolved V gene accounts for under half, and the remainder has no known explanation. V, J and clone size derive from that table, while D and trimming were established from the DNA sequence. This sample is represented by hundreds of thousands of clones; 80% to 90% of them were singletons. Together, the top ten hold approximately 1.5% of the sample.

The chain couples TRBV2 to TRBJ1-5; TRBD1 is perhaps the D gene, given 5 matching bases. Sequencing used peripheral blood, obtained in a trial of Ad26.COV2.S vaccine versus placebo. The TCR was taken from a person between 18 and 60 years old who received the Ad26.COV2.S COVID-19 vaccine or a placebo. CDR3 reads: CASRAGTAGDQPQHF. The bases read TGTGCCAGCAGAGCGGGGACCGCCGGAGATCAGCCCCAGCATTTT.